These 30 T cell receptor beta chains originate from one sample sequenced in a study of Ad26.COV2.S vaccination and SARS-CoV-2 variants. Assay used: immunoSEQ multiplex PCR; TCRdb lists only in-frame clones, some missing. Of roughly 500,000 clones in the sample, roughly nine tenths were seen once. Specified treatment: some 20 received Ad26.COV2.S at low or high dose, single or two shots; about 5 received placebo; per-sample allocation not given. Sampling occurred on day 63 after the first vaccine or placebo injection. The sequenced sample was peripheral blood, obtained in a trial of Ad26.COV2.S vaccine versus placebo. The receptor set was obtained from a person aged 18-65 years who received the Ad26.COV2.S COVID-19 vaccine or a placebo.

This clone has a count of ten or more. This chain's CDR3 is CASSQDLPGGVSPLHF. The CDR3 bases are TGCGCCAGCAGCCAAGATCTTCCAGGGGGCGTTTCACCCCTCCACTTT. The chain recombines TRBV4-3 with TRBJ1-6, with 8 bases matching TRBD1. CDR3 length: 16 residues. V lost 0 bases, J lost 9 bases, and 7 bases stayed unmatched. CDR1 LGHNA and CDR2 YSLEER come from the germline V gene.

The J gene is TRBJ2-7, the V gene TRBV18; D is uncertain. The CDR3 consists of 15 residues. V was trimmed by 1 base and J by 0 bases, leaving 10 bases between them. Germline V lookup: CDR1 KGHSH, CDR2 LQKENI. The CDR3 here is CASSPRQRGSYEQYF. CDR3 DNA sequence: TGTGCCAGCTCACCACGGCAGAGAGGCTCCTACGAGCAGTACTTC.

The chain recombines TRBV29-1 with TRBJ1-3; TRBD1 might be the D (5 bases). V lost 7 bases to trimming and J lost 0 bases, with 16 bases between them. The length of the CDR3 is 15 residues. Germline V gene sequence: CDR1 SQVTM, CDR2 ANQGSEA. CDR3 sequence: CSAASWGGSGNTIYF. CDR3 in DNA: TGCAGCGCAGCGAGTTGGGGGGGCTCTGGAAACACCATATATTTT.

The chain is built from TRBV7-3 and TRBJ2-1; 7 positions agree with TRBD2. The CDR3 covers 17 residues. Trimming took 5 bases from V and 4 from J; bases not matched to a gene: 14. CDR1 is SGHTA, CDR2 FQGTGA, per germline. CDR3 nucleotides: TGTGCCAGCAGCCCTCCCGTCGGAGCGGGGAAGTACAATGAGCAGTTCTTC. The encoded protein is CASSPPVGAGKYNEQFF.

The chain's CDR3 is CASSLLRTGGYTF. In DNA, the CDR3 is TGTGCCAGCAGTCTCCTCAGGACAGGCGGCTACACCTTC. This rearrangement joins TRBV12-3 or TRBV12-4 to TRBJ1-2; TRBD1 aligns across 7 bases. J was trimmed by 8 bases and V by 5 bases; bases with no gene match: 8. The CDR3 consists of 13 residues.

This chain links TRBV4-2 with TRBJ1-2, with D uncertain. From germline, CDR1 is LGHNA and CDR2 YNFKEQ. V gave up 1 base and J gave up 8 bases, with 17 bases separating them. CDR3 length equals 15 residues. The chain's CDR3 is CASSQGEAIPMGYTF. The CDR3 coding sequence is TGTGCCAGCAGCCAAGGTGAAGCAATCCCTATGGGCTACACCTTC.

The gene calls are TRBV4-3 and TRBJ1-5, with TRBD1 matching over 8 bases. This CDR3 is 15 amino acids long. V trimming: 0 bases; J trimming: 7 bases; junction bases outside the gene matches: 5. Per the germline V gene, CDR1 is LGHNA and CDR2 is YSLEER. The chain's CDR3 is CASSQDQAGGQPQHF. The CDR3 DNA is TGCGCCAGCAGCCAAGACCAGGCAGGGGGCCAGCCCCAGCATTTT.

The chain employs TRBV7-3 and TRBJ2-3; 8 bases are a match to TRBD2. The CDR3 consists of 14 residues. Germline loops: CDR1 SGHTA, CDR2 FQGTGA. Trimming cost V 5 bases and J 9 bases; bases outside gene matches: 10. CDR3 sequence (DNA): TGTGCCAGCAGCCCGGGGAGCGGGAGTATGACGCAGTATTTT. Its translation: CASSPGSGSMTQYF.

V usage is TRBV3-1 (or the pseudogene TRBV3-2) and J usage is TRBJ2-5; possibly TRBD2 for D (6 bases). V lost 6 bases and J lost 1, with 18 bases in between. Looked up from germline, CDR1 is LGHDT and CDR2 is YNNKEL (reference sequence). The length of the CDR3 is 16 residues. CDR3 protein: CASRLSTRGSQETQYF. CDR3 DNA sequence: TGTGCCAGCAGGTTATCGACTAGGGGATCCCAAGAGACCCAGTACTTC.

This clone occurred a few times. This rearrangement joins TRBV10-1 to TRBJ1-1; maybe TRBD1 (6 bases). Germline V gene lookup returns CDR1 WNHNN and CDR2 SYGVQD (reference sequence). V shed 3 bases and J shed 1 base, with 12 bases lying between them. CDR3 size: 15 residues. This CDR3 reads CASSDRDTQNTEAFF. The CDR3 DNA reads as TGCGCCAGCAGTGACCGGGACACCCAGAACACTGAAGCTTTCTTT.

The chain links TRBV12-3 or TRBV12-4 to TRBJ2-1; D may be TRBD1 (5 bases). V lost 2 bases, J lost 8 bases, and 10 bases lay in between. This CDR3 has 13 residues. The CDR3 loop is CASSLQGWDEQFF. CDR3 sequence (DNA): TGTGCCAGCAGTTTACAGGGATGGGATGAGCAGTTCTTC.

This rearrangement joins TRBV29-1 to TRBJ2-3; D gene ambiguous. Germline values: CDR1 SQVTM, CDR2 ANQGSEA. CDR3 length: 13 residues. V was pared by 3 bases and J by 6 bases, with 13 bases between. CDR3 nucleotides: TGCAGCGTTGATCCCCAGGCCTCCGATACGCAGTATTTT. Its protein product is CSVDPQASDTQYF.

The CDR3: CASSSRDTGELFF. The CDR3 nucleotides read TGTGCCAGCAGTTCCAGGGACACCGGGGAGCTGTTTTTT. The chain carries TRBV28 and TRBJ2-2; D possibly corresponds to TRBD1 (5 bases). The CDR3 has 13 amino acids. The germline V gene encodes CDR1 MDHEN and CDR2 SYDVKM. The V end was cut by 4 bases, the J end by 3 bases, with 6 bases between.

In DNA, the CDR3 is TGTGCCTGGTGCCGGGACAGCTCCTACAATGAGCAGTTCTTC. It is translated as CAWCRDSSYNEQFF. The rearrangement uses TRBV30 and TRBJ2-1; TRBD1 agrees at 7 bases. The junction had 4 bases not matched to a gene; V was cut back by 5 bases and J by 0 bases. Germline V gives CDR1 GTSNPN, CDR2 SVGIG (reference sequence). CDR3 length: 14 amino acids.

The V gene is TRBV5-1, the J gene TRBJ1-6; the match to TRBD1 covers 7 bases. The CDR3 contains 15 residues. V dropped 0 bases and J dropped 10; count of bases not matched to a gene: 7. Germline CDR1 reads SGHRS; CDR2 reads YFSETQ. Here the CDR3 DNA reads TGCGCCAGCAGCTTGGCCGTACAGGGGCAATCACCCCTCCACTTT. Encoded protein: CASSLAVQGQSPLHF.

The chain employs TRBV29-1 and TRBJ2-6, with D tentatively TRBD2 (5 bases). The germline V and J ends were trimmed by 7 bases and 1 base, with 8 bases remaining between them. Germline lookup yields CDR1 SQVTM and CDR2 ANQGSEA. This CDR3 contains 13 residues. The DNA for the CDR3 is TGCAGCGCGCGGACTTCTGGGGCCAACGTCCTGACTTTC. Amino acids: CSARTSGANVLTF.

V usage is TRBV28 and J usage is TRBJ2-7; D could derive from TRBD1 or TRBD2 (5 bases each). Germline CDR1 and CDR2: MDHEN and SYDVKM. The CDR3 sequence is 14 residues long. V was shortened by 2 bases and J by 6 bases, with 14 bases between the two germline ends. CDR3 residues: CASSLPGTGGEQYF. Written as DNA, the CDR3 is TGTGCCAGCAGTTTACCCGGGACGGGTGGCGAGCAGTACTTC.

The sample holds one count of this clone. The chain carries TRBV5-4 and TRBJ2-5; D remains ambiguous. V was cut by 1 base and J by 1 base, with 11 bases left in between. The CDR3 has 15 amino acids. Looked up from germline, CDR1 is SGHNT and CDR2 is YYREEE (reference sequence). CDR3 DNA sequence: TGTGCCAGCAGCTTGCGGCAGGCGTTCCAAGAGACCCAGTACTTC. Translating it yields CASSLRQAFQETQYF.

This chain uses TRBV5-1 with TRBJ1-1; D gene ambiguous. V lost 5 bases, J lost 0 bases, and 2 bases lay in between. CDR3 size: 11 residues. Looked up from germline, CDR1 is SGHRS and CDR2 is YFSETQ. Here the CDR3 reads CASRMNTEAFF. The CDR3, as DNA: TGCGCCAGCAGGATGAACACTGAAGCTTTCTTT. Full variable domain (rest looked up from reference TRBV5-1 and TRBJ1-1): KAGVTQTPRYLIKTRGQQVTLSCSPISGHRSVSWYQQTPGQGLQFLFEYFSETQRNKGNFPGRFSGRQFSNSRSEMNVSTLELGDSALYLCASRMNTEAFFGQGTRLTVV.

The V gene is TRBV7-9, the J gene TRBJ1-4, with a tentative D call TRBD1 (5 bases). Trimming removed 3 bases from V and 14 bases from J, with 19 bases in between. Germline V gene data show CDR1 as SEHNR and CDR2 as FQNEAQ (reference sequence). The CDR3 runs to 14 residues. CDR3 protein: CASSFTGLLGGLFF. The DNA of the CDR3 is TGTGCCAGCAGCTTTACAGGACTCCTCGGTGGGCTGTTTTTT.

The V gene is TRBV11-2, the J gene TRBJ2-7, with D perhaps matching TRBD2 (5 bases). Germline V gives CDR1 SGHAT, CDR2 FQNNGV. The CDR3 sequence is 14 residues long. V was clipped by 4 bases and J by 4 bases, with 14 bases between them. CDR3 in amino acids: CASSSWGSGYEQYF. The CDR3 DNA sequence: TGTGCCAGCAGCTCTTGGGGTTCGGGATACGAGCAGTACTTC. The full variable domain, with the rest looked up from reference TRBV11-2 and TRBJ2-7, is EAGVAQSPRYKIIEKRQSVAFWCNPISGHATLYWYQQILGQGPKLLIQFQNNGVVDDSQLPKDRFSAERLKGVDSTLKIQPAKLEDSAVYLCASSSWGSGYEQYFGPGTRLTVT.

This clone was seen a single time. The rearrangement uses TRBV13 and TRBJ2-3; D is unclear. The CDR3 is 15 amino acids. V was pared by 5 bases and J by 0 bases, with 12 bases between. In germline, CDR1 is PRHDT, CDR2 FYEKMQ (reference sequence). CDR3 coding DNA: TGTGCCAGCAGCAATCGTGTGACTAGCACAGATACGCAGTATTTT. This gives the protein CASSNRVTSTDTQYF.

The CDR3 sequence is CATSGGEDTQYF. The CDR3 DNA sequence: TGTGCCACGAGCGGGGGAGAAGATACGCAGTATTTT. The chain uses TRBV10-3 and TRBJ2-3, with 8 bases lining up with TRBD2. CDR1 is ENHRY and CDR2 is SYGVKD in the germline V gene. The CDR3 is 12 residues long. V was clipped by 10 bases and J by 5 bases; unmatched bases: 5.

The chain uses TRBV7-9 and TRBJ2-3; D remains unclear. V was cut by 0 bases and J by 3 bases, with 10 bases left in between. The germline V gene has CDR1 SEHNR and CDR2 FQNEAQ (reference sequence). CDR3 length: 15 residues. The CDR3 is CASSLARRGTDTQYF. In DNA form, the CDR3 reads TGTGCCAGCAGCTTAGCCAGGCGTGGGACAGATACGCAGTATTTT. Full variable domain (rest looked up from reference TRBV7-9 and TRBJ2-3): DTGVSQNPRHKITKRGQNVTFRCDPISEHNRLYWYRQTLGQGPEFLTYFQNEAQLEKSRLLSDRFSAERPKGSFSTLEIQRTEQGDSAMYLCASSLARRGTDTQYFGPGTRLTVL.

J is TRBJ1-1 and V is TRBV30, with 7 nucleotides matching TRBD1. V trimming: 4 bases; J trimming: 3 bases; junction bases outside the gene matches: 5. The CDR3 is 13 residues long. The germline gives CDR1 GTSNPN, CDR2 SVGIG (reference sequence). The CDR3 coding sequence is TGTGCCTGGACGCCGCAGGGGGACACTGAAGCTTTCTTT. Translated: CAWTPQGDTEAFF.

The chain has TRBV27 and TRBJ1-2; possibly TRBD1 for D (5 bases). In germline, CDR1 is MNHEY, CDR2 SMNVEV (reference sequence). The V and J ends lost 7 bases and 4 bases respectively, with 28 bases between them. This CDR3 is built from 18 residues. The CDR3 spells CASTRLWVRDRGIYGYTF. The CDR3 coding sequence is TGTGCCAGCACCCGGTTATGGGTGAGAGACAGAGGAATCTATGGCTACACCTTC.

The CDR3 nucleotides are TGTGCCAGCAGCTTGCTCTACAATGAGCAGTTCTTC. Amino acids: CASSLLYNEQFF. This chain joins TRBV5-4 and TRBJ2-1; D is unresolved. This CDR3 has 12 residues. Trimming pared 1 base from V and 3 bases from J, leaving 2 bases between. The germline V gene has CDR1 SGHNT and CDR2 YYREEE (reference sequence).

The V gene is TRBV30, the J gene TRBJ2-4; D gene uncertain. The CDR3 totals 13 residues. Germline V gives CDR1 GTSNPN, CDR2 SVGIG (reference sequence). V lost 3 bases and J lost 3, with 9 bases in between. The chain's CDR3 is CAWRGGGKNIQYF. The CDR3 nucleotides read TGTGCCTGGAGAGGTGGCGGCAAAAACATTCAGTACTTC.

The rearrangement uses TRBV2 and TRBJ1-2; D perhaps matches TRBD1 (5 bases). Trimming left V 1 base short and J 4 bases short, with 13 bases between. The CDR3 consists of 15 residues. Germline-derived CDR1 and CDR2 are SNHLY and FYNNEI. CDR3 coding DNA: TGTGCCAGCAGTGAAGGAGTCCGGGGGACCTATGGCTACACCTTC. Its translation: CASSEGVRGTYGYTF. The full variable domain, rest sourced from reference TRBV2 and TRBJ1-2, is EPEVTQTPSHQVTQMGQEVILRCVPISNHLYFYWYRQILGQKVEFLVSFYNNEISEKSEIFDDQFSVERPDGSNFTLKIRSTKLEDSAMYFCASSEGVRGTYGYTFGSGTRLTVV.

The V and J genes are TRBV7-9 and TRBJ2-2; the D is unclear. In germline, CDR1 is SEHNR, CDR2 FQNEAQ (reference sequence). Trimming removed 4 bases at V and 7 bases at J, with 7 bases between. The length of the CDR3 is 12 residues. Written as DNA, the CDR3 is TGTGCCAGCAGCTCGAGTTACGGGGAGCTGTTTTTT. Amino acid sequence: CASSSSYGELFF. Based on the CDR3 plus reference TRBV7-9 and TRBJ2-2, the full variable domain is DTGVSQNPRHKITKRGQNVTFRCDPISEHNRLYWYRQTLGQGPEFLTYFQNEAQLEKSRLLSDRFSAERPKGSFSTLEIQRTEQGDSAMYLCASSSSYGELFFGEGSRLTVL.